This T cell receptor beta chain was documented in a study of early T cells in non-severe SARS-CoV-2 infection. Across the study: Bulk RNA taken from unsorted whole blood was sequenced, leaving chains unpaired. Study results and limitations: A preference for anti-spike CD8 responses marked VDJdb matching, which missed private and CD4 specificities.

The V gene's germline CDR1 is SNHLY and CDR2 FYNNEI. Trimming stripped 1 base from V and 4 bases from J, with 16 bases between. The CDR3 contains 16 residues. The library protocol tagged individual cDNA molecules with unique molecular identifiers. MiXCR, applied by TCRdb to the 5' RACE reads, yields one record per CDR3 protein. This table has around 57,000 distinct CDR3 sequences, 10% to 13% appearing once. This clonotype has at least ten counts. Its specificity is not known. The chain recombines TRBV2 with TRBJ1-1; D remains ambiguous. The receptor was isolated from an adult who was a healthcare worker with PCR-confirmed SARS-CoV-2 infection or an uninfected control (not recorded which). Sequenced material: whole blood. The CDR3, as DNA: TGTGCCAGCAGTGAAGATACGGAGTTAGGGTTCACTGAAGCTTTCTTT. Its protein product is CASSEDTELGFTEAFF.